Only one count was recorded for the clone carrying this T cell receptor (beta chain). Its matching antigen is unknown. The sort gate was single viable CD3+CD4+CD8-CD45RO+ cells for memory CD4+ T cells. The data are from a study of memory CD4+ T cells and cytomegalovirus serostatus. About the research overall: Healthy Belgian adult donors included under ten CMV-positive and approximately 25 CMV-negative people.

Points from the study as a whole: Each of approximately 63 CMV-associated TCRbeta sequences occurred in one to five individuals.

As processed by the authors: Out-of-frame sequences were removed, leaving 2 million to 2.5 million distinct TCRbeta sequences. Profiling relied on immunoSEQ multiplex PCR, and the TCRdb table lists in-frame clones only, not all of them. V, J and clone size are those of that table, while D and trimming were read from the DNA. The top ten hold about 1.1% of the sample, which has some 45,000 clones, roughly 74% seen once. This CDR3 is built from 17 residues. Germline lookup yields CDR1 LGHNA and CDR2 YNFKEQ. Trimming removed 0 bases from V and 6 bases from J; junction bases left unmatched: 8. The clonotype was recovered from an adult in good health and CMV-seropositive. The specimen sequenced was memory CD4+ T cells from blood. The chain recombines TRBV4-2 with TRBJ2-2; 9 nucleotides align to TRBD2. This chain's CDR3 is CASSQDWRGGPSGELFF. In nucleotides, the CDR3 is TGTGCCAGCAGCCAAGACTGGCGGGGGGGCCCCTCCGGGGAGCTGTTTTTT.